The TCR beta chain under discussion was sequenced for a study of T cells after posttransplantation cyclophosphamide. Sequenced by immunoSEQ multiplex PCR; TCRdb stores in-frame clones only, minus some. The table records some 61,000 clones, about 93% of them present only once. The sequence came from a woman aged 30 to 39 in good health and a related stem cell transplant donor. The source material was PBMCs.

The CDR3 here is CACSGTGLYSNQPQHF. The CDR3 nucleotides read TGTGCCTGCTCCGGGACAGGGCTGTATAGCAATCAGCCCCAGCATTTT. V is TRBV30 and J is TRBJ1-5; 9 nucleotides align to TRBD1. CDR1 is GTSNPN and CDR2 is SVGIG in the germline V gene (reference sequence). This CDR3 region has 16 residues. With V trimmed by 6 bases and J by 0 bases, 9 bases remained unmatched.